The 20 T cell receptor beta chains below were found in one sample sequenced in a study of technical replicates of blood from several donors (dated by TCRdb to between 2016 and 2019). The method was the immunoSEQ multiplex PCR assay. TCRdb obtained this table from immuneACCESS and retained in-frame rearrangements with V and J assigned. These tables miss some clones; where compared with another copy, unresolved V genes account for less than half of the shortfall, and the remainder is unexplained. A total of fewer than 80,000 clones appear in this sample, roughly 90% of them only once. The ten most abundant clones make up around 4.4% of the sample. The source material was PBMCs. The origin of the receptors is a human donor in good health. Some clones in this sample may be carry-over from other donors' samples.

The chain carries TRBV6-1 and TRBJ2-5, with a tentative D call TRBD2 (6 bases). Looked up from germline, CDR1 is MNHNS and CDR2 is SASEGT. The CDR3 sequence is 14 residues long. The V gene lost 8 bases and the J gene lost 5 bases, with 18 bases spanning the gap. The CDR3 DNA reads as TGTGCCAGCGTCCGGGACTTACGACTGGAGACCCAGTACTTC. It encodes CASVRDLRLETQYF.

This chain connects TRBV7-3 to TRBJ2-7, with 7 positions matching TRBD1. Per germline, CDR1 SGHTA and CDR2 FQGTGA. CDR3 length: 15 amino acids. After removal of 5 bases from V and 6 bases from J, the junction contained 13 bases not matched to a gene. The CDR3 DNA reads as TGTGCCAGCAGCGAACACGGGACAGAGTTCTCCGAGCAGTACTTC. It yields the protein CASSEHGTEFSEQYF. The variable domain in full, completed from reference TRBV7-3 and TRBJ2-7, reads GAGVSQTPSNKVTEKGKYVELRCDPISGHTALYWYRQSLGQGPEFLIYFQGTGAADDSGLPNDRFFAVRPEGSVSTLKIQRTERGDSAVYLCASSEHGTEFSEQYFGPGTRLTVT.

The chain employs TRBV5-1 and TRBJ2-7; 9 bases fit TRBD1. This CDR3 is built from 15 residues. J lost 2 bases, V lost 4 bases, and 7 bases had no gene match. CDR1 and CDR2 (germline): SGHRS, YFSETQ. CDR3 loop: CASSIGTGRAYEQYF. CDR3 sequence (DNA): TGCGCCAGCAGCATAGGGACAGGGAGGGCCTACGAGCAGTACTTC.

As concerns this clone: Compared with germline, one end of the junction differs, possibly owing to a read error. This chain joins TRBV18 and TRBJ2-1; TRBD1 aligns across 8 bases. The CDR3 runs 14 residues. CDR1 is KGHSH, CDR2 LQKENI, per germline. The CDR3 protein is CASSPRTGNNEQFF. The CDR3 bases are TGTGCCAGCTCCCCACGGACAGGGAACAATGAGCAGTTCTTC.

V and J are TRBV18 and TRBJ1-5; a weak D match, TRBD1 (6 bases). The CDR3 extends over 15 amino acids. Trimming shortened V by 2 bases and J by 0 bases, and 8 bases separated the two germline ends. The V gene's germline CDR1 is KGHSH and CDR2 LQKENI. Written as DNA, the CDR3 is TGTGCCAGCTCACCAGGGACACTTAGCAATCAGCCCCAGCATTTT. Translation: CASSPGTLSNQPQHF.

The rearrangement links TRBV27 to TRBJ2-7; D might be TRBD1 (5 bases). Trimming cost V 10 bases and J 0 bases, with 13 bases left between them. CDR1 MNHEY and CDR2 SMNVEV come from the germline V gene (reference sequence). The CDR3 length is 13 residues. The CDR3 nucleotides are TGTGCCACCCAGGGAACGAGCTCCTACGAGCAGTACTTC. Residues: CATQGTSSYEQYF.

CDR3 loop: CASSLGQGNTGELFF. The DNA of the CDR3 is TGTGCCAGCAGCCTCGGACAGGGGAACACCGGGGAGCTGTTTTTT. The chain combines TRBV7-6 with TRBJ2-2, with TRBD1 matching over 8 bases. CDR3 length: 15 amino acids. Germline CDR1 SGHVS, CDR2 FNYEAQ. The V gene end was trimmed by 5 bases and the J gene end by 1 base; junction bases not matched to a gene: 3.

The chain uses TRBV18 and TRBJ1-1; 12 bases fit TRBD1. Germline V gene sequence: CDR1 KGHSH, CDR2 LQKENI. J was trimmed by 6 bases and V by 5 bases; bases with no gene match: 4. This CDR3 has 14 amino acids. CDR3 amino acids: CASSSGQGAAEAFF. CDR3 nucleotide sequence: TGTGCCAGCTCATCGGGACAGGGGGCGGCTGAAGCTTTCTTT.

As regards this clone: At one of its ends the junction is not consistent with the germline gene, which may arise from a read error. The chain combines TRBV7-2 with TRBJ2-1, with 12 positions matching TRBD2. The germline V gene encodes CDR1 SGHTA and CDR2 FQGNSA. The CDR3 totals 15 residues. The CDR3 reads CASSLAGGIGNEQFF. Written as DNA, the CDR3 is TGTGCCAGCAGCCTAGCGGGAGGGATAGGAAATGAGCAGTTCTTC. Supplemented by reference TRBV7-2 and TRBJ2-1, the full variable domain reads GAGVSQSPSNKVTEKGKDVELRCDPISGHTALYWYRQSLGQGLEFLIYFQGNSAPDKSGLPSDRFSAERTGGSVSTLTIQRTQQEDSAVYLCASSLAGGIGNEQFFGPGTRLTVL.

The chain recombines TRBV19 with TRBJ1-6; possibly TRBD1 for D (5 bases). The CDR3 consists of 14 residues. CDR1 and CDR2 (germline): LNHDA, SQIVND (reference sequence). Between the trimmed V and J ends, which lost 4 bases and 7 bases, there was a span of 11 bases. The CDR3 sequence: CASSTTGRNSPLHF. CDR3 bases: TGTGCCAGTAGTACAACAGGACGAAATTCACCCCTCCACTTT.

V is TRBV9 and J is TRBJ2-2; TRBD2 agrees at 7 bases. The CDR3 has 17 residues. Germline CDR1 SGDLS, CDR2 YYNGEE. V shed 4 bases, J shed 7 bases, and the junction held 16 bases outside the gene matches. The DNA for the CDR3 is TGTGCCAGCAGCTACAAACGGGGGAGGGCCATGATCGGGGAGCTGTTTTTT. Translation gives CASSYKRGRAMIGELFF.

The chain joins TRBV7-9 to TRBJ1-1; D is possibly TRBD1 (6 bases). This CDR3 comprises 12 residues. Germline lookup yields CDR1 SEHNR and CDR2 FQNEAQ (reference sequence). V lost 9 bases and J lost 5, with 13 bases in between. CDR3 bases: TGTGCCAGTCTGGGGGGGCGGACTGAAGCTTTCTTT. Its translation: CASLGGRTEAFF. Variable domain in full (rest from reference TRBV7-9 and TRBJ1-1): DTGVSQNPRHKITKRGQNVTFRCDPISEHNRLYWYRQTLGQGPEFLTYFQNEAQLEKSRLLSDRFSAERPKGSFSTLEIQRTEQGDSAMYLCASLGGRTEAFFGQGTRLTVV.

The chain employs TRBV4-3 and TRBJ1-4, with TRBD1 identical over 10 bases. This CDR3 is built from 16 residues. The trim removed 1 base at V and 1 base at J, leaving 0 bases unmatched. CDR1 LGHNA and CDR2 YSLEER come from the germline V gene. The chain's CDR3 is CASSQGTGGTNEKLFF. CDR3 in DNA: TGCGCCAGCAGCCAAGGGACAGGGGGAACTAATGAAAAACTGTTTTTT.

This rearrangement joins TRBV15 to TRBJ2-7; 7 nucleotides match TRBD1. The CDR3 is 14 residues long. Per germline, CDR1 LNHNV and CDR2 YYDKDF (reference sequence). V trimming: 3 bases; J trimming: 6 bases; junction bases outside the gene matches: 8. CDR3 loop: CATSSRITGAEQYF. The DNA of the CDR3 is TGTGCCACCAGCAGCCGGATAACAGGGGCCGAGCAGTACTTC.

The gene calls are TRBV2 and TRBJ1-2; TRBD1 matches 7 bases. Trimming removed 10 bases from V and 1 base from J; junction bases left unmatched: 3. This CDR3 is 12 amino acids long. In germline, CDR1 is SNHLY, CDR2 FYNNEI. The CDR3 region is CATDRDNYGYTF. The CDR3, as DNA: TGTGCCACAGACAGGGATAACTATGGCTACACCTTC.

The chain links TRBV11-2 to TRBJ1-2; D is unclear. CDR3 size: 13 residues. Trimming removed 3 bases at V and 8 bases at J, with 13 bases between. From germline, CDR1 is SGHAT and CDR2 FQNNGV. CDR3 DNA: TGTGCCAGCAGCTTTCCCTTCCTCCGGGGCTACACCTTC. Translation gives CASSFPFLRGYTF.

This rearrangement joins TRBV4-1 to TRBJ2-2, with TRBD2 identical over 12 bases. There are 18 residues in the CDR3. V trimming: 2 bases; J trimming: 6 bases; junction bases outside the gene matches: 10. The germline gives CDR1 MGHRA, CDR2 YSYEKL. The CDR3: CASSQLLPTSGRPGELFF. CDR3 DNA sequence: TGCGCCAGCAGCCAACTCCTGCCGACTAGCGGGAGACCCGGGGAGCTGTTTTTT.

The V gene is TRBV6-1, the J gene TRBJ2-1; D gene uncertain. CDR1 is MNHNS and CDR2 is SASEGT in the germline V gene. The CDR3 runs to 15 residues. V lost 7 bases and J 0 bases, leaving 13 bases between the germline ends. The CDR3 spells CASNTLTASYNEQFF. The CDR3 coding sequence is TGTGCCAGCAATACCCTCACAGCCTCCTACAATGAGCAGTTCTTC.

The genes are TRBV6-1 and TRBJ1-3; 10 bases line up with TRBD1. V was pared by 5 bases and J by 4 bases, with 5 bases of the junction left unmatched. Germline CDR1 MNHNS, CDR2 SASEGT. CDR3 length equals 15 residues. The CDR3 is CASSPDRGPGNTIYF. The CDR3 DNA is TGTGCCAGCAGTCCTGACAGGGGGCCCGGAAACACCATATATTTT.

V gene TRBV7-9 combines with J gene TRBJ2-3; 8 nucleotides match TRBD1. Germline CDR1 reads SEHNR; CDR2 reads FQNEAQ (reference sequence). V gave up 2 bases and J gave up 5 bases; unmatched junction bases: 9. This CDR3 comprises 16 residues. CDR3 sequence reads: CASSLQGTGGEDTQYF. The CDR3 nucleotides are TGTGCCAGCAGCTTACAGGGTACAGGGGGAGAAGATACGCAGTATTTT.